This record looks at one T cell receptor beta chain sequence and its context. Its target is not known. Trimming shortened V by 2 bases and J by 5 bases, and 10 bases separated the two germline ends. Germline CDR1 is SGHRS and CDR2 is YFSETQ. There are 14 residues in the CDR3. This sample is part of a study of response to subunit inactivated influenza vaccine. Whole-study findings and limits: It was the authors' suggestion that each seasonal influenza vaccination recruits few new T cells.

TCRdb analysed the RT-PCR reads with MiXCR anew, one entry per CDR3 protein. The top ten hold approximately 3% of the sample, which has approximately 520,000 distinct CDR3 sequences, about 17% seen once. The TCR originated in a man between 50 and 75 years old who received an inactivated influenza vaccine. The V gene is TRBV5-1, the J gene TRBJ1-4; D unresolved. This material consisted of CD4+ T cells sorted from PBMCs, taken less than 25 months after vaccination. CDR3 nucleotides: TGCGCCAGCAGCTTTTCTTATAGGAATGAAAAACTGTTTTTT. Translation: CASSFSYRNEKLFF.